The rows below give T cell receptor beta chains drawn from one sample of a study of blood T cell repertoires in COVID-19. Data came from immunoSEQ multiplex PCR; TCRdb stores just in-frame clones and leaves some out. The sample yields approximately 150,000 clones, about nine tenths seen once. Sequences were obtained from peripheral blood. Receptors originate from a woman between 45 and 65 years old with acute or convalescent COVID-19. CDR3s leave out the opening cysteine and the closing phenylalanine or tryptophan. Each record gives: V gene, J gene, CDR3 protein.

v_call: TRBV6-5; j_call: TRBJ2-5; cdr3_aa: ASKRETQY
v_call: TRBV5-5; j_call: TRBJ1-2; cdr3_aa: ASSPTGDYGYT
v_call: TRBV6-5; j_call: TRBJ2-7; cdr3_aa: ASSYSGTDSYEQY
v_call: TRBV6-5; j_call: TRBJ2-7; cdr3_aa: ASSYATLEAEQY
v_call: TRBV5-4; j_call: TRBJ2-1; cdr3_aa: ASSPGLAGEAYNEQF
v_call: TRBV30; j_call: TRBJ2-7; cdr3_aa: AWRGTGPYEQY
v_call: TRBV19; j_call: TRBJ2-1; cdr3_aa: ASSPTSGGAYNEQF
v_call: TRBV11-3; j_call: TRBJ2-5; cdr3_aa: ASSWAGAAETQY
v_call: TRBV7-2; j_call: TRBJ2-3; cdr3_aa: ASSFGLGLADTQY
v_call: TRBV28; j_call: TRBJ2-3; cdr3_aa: ASSPRLAGAFTDTQY
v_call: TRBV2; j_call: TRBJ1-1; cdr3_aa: ASSLDGRGTEAF
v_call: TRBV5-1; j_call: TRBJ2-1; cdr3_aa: ASPPAGGEQF
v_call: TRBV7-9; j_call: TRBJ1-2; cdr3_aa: ASTLSSGTGVGYT
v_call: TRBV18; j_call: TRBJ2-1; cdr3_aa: ASSPKLAGSSYNEQF
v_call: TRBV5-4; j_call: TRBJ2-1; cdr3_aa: ASSWGPGTSGRSSYNEQF
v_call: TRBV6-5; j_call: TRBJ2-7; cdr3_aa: ASRSRGDEQY
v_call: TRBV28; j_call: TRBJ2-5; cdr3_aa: ASSSGQVLQETQY
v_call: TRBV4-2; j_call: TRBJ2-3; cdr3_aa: ASSQDPSGGTDTQY
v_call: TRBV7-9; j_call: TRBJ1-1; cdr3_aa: ASSNRYENTEAF
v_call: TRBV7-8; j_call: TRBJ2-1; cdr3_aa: ASSLGLAGPYNEQF
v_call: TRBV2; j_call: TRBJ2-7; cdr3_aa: ASSLRTGTYEQY
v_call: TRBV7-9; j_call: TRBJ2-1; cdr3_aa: ASSSVGEQF
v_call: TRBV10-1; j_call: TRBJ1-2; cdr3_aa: ASSESSRDSGYT
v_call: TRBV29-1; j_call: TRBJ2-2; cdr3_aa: SVEKGGGRTGELF
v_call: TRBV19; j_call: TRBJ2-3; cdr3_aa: ASIRGGTDTQY
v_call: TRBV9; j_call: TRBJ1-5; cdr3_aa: ASTPGYSGAYRGNQPQH
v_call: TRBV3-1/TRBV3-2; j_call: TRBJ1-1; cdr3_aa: ASSLGQSGAF
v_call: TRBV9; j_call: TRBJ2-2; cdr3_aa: ASSSFGHLTGELF
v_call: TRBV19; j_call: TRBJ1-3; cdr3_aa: ASNAVGNTIY
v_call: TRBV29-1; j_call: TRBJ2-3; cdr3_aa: SVEGGISSTDTQY
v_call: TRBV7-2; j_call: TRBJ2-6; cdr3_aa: ASKGGGPGANVLT
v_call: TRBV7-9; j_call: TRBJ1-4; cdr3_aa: ASSEDRVSTNEKLF
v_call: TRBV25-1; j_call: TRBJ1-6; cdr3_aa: ASTAESSYNSPLH
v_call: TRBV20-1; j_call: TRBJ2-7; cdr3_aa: SASSGRGYEQY
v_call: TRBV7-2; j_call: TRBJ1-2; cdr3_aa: ASSLVMFGYT
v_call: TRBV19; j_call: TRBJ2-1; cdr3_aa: ASSGQGGPYNEQF
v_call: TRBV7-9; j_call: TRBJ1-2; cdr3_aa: ASSLAGAQGYT
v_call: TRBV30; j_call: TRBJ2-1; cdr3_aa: AWSWQLSYNEQF
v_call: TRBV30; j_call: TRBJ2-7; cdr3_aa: AWRQTGSIGYEQY
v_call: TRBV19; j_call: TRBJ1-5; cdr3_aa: ASIRGRDSNQPQH